This T cell receptor (beta chain) came from a study of CD8+CD57+ T cells in acquired aplastic anemia. Background on the study: Around 3.5 ug was the average amount of DNA from sorted CD4+ and CD8+ cells. Roughly 9.8 million reads, on average, were obtained for CD4+ cells from healthy donors.

TCR beta VDJ and CDR3 profiling used genomic DNA as template. A single record per CDR3 protein comes from TCRdb applying MiXCR to the reads. This table holds tens of thousands of distinct CDR3 sequences, around 55% found once. CDR1 and CDR2 from the germline V gene are LNHDA and SQIVND (reference sequence). This CDR3 is built from 15 residues. The ends lost 1 base at V and 8 bases at J; junction bases unmatched: 6. Study-level findings and limits: Comparison of patients with controls identified roughly 27 shared CD8+ CDR3 sequences. CD8+ Simpson's diversity in patients was not significantly different from that in controls.

This clonotype came up many times. What it binds is unknown. Sequenced input: sorted CD4+, CD8+, or CD8+CD57+ T cells (not recorded which) from PBMCs. The source of this sequence is a human donor in good health, serving as a control. This chain joins TRBV19 and TRBJ1-5; 9 bases align to TRBD1. CDR3 loop: CASSIAATGGEPQHF. CDR3 nucleotides: TGTGCCAGTAGTATAGCCGCGACAGGGGGAGAGCCCCAGCATTTT.